Sequencing of this T cell receptor beta chain was carried out in a study of response to subunit inactivated influenza vaccine. Study-wide points: Few additional T cells are recruited per seasonal influenza vaccination, authors suggested.

This CDR3 spans 16 amino acids. V lost 6 bases, J lost 2 bases, and 20 bases lay in between. CDR1 is SNHLY, CDR2 FYNNEI, per germline. A single record per CDR3 protein comes from TCRdb applying MiXCR to the RT-PCR reads. The sample consists of hundreds of thousands of distinct CDR3 sequences, 10% to 15% of them appearing once. As regards this clonotype: Its antigen is not identified.

This TCR was sampled from a man aged 50-59 years who received an inactivated influenza vaccine. The V gene is TRBV2, the J gene TRBJ2-7, with D tentatively TRBD1 or TRBD2 (6 bases each). The input for sequencing was PBMCs from blood, taken roughly 46 days after vaccination. The CDR3 DNA sequence: TGTGCCAGCAGGAAACAGGGTGGAGGGAGTACCTACGAGCAGTACTTC. This encodes CASRKQGGGSTYEQYF.